This TCR beta chain is from a study of breast tumors, draining lymph nodes, adjacent tissues. This clonotype was counted at least ten times. Its antigen is not identified. Each CDR3 protein gets one entry after TCRdb re-called the multiplex PCR reads with MiXCR. The sample yields 150,000 to 200,000 distinct CDR3 sequences, 30% to 35% seen once. This CDR3 is built from 15 residues. Trimming removed 5 bases at V and 6 bases at J, with 17 bases between. The germline V gene has CDR1 SGHRS and CDR2 YFSETQ. The lymph nodes were axillary draining lymph nodes from breast cancer patients. Broader study findings: The data were judged consistent with most tumor T cells coming from lymph node and expanding in tumor. Tumor T cell lymph node origin was a supported hypothesis, not proven. Tumor repertoires ranked between lymph nodes and nontumor tissue in diversity, with V and J gene preferences. Compared with basal-like, luminal-like tumors shared significantly more repertoire with nontumor tissue.

The TCR originated in a female donor with breast cancer. Some clones in this sample may be carry-over from other donors' samples. The sequenced sample was axillary lymph node tissue. The chain employs TRBV5-1 and TRBJ2-2; possible D gene TRBD1, 7 bases. Here the CDR3 reads CASSFQGGNAGELFF. The CDR3 DNA reads TGCGCCAGCAGTTTTCAGGGGGGAAACGCCGGGGAGCTGTTTTTT.